One sample yielded the 14 T cell receptor beta chains listed below, sequenced in a study of T cell responses to AZD1222 COVID-19 vaccine. Profiling relied on immunoSEQ multiplex PCR, and the TCRdb table lists in-frame clones only, not all of them. The profile shows about 180,000 clones, roughly 94% of them singletons. This material consisted of peripheral blood, taken 28 days after the second AZD1222 dose. The source of these receptors is an adult who received the AZD1222 COVID-19 vaccine.

The gene calls are TRBV6-6 and TRBJ1-2; TRBD1 aligns across 7 bases. The CDR3 runs 13 residues. From germline, CDR1 is MNHNY and CDR2 SVGAGI (reference sequence). V trimming: 4 bases; J trimming: 7 bases; junction bases outside the gene matches: 6. The CDR3 DNA reads as TGTGCCAGCAGTTTCGAGGGGGCAGGTGGCTACACCTTC. Translation: CASSFEGAGGYTF.

V usage is TRBV28 and J usage is TRBJ1-1; 8 bases are shared with TRBD1. V was pared by 8 bases and J by 5 bases, with 10 bases of the junction left unmatched. This CDR3 region has 14 residues. The V gene's germline CDR1 is MDHEN and CDR2 SYDVKM. CDR3 sequence: CASHLTQGGTEAFF. The CDR3 DNA is TGTGCCAGCCACTTGACACAGGGGGGGACTGAAGCTTTCTTT.

The CDR3 loop is CASSGLDSTKNEQFF. The DNA for the CDR3 is TGTGCCAGCAGCGGCCTTGACAGTACGAAAAATGAGCAGTTCTTC. The V gene is TRBV11-3, the J gene TRBJ2-1; D is possibly TRBD1 (5 bases). The CDR3 runs to 15 residues. V shed 5 bases and J shed 7 bases, with 18 bases lying between them. Per the germline V gene, CDR1 is SGHNT and CDR2 is YENEEA.

This clone was detected only a few times. The chain carries TRBV7-9 and TRBJ2-1; D gene unclear. V was clipped by 2 bases and J by 8 bases, with 4 bases between them. Germline values: CDR1 SEHNR, CDR2 FQNEAQ (reference sequence). The CDR3 is 11 amino acids. CDR3 amino acids: CASSLFDEQFF. The DNA of the CDR3 is TGTGCCAGCAGCTTATTCGATGAGCAGTTCTTC.

The chain uses TRBV5-5 and TRBJ2-1; D may correspond to TRBD1 or TRBD2 (6 bases each). CDR1 is SGHKS and CDR2 is YYEKEE in the germline V gene (reference sequence). The CDR3 length is 13 residues. The germline V and J ends were trimmed by 2 bases and 6 bases, with 9 bases remaining between them. CDR3 coding DNA: TGTGCCAGCAGCTTCGGGGGCCCCAATGAGCAGTTCTTC. Translating gives CASSFGGPNEQFF.

This clone was seen just once. The chain recombines TRBV27 with TRBJ1-6; D not resolved. Germline-derived CDR1 and CDR2 are MNHEY and SMNVEV (reference sequence). V lost 5 bases and J lost 0, with 11 bases in between. CDR3 length equals 16 residues. Here the CDR3 DNA reads TGTGCCAGCAGTGCCCTTTTTAGCTCCTATAATTCACCCCTCCACTTT. It specifies CASSALFSSYNSPLHF.

This clone was detected only once. The chain recombines TRBV5-1 with TRBJ2-3, with D perhaps matching TRBD1 or TRBD2 (6 bases each). The V and J ends lost 3 bases and 2 bases respectively, with 16 bases between them. Germline assignment: CDR1 SGHRS and CDR2 YFSETQ. This CDR3 contains 16 residues. CDR3 residues: CASSWGRGADTDTQYF. The CDR3 DNA sequence: TGCGCCAGCAGCTGGGGGCGGGGAGCGGACACAGATACGCAGTATTTT.

V usage is TRBV18 and J usage is TRBJ1-2; possibly TRBD1 for D (5 bases). The CDR3 runs to 14 residues. Per germline, CDR1 KGHSH and CDR2 LQKENI. The V gene lost 3 bases and the J gene lost 7 bases, with 15 bases spanning the gap. CDR3 coding DNA: TGTGCCAGCTCACCTTCCGGGACGGAGATTGGCTACACCTTC. Translating gives CASSPSGTEIGYTF.

V usage is TRBV5-1 and J usage is TRBJ2-2; 12 bases fit TRBD2. V gave up 2 bases and J gave up 5 bases; unmatched junction bases: 7. The CDR3 sequence is 17 residues long. Germline loops: CDR1 SGHRS, CDR2 YFSETQ. The CDR3 region has the DNA TGCGCCAGCAGCTTCCCTAGCGGGGGGGCCCGAACCGGGGAGCTGTTTTTT. It encodes CASSFPSGGARTGELFF.

The chain recombines TRBV19 with TRBJ2-7; maybe TRBD2 (6 bases). Deletions cut 6 bases from V and 3 bases from J, with 15 bases between. CDR1 is LNHDA, CDR2 SQIVND, per germline (reference sequence). This CDR3 is built from 14 residues. The CDR3 DNA is TGTGCCAGTAGCCTAGGATGGCGGGGCTACGAGCAGTACTTC. Amino acids: CASSLGWRGYEQYF.

This chain uses TRBV16 with TRBJ1-2, with TRBD1 identical over 8 bases. Per germline, CDR1 KGHSY and CDR2 FQNENV. V lost 8 bases, J lost 5 bases, and 16 bases stayed unmatched. The CDR3 length is 16 residues. CDR3 sequence reads: CASGPRQGMGEYGYTF. CDR3 DNA sequence: TGTGCCAGCGGACCCAGACAGGGGATGGGGGAGTATGGCTACACCTTC.

The genes are TRBV5-1 and TRBJ1-3; D unclear. The germline V and J ends were trimmed by 5 bases and 0 bases, with 9 bases remaining between them. The CDR3 contains 14 residues. Germline V gene data show CDR1 as SGHRS and CDR2 as YFSETQ. The CDR3 region is CASRESFSGNTIYF. Written as DNA, the CDR3 is TGCGCCAGCAGGGAGTCCTTCTCTGGAAACACCATATATTTT.

The V call is TRBV6-5, the J call TRBJ2-1; 7 bases fit TRBD1. The germline CDR1 and CDR2 sequences are MNHEY and SVGAGI. The CDR3 runs 13 residues. The junction had 4 bases not matched to a gene; V was cut back by 6 bases and J by 5 bases. The CDR3 loop is CASSRDSHNEQFF. CDR3 DNA: TGTGCCAGCAGCCGGGACAGCCACAATGAGCAGTTCTTC.

This clone was observed a single time. The chain uses TRBV25-1 and TRBJ2-6; unclear D gene. Germline V lookup: CDR1 MGHDK, CDR2 SYGVNS. The V end lost 7 bases, the J end lost 2 bases, and 6 bases lay between the germline ends. CDR3 length equals 13 residues. CDR3 DNA sequence: TGTGCCAGCATTGGTGCTGGGGCCAACGTCCTGACTTTC. Residues: CASIGAGANVLTF.